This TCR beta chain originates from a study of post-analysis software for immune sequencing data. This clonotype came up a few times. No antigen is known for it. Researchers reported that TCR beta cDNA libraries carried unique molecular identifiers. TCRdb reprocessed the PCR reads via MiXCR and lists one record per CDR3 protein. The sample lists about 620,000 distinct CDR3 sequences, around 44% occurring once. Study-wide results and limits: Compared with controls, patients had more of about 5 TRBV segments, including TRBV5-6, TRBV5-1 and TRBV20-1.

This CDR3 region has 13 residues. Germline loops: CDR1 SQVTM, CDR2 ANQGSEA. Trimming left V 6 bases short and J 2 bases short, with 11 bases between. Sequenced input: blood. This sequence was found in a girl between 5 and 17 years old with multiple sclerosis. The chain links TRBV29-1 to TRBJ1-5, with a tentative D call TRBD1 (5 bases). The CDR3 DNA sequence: TGCAGCGTCCAGGGTATGGGCAATCAGCCCCAGCATTTT. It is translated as CSVQGMGNQPQHF.